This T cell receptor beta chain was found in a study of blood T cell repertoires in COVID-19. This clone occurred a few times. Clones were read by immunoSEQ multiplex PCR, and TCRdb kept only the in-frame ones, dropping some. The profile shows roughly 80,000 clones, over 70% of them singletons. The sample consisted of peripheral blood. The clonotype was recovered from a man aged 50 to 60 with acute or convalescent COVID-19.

The CDR3 spells CASSPVTGENEQYF. The CDR3 nucleotides are TGTGCCAGCTCACCAGTGACAGGGGAGAACGAGCAGTACTTC. V and J are TRBV18 and TRBJ2-7; 8 positions match TRBD1. The length of the CDR3 is 14 residues. Germline V gives CDR1 KGHSH, CDR2 LQKENI. The V segment lost 2 bases and the J segment 5 bases; nucleotides outside the gene matches: 5. Looking up the rest from reference TRBV18 and TRBJ2-7 gives the full variable domain: NAGVMQNPRHLVRRRGQEARLRCSPMKGHSHVYWYRQLPEEGLKFMVYLQKENIIDESGMPKERFSAEFPKEGPSILRIQQVVRGDSAAYFCASSPVTGENEQYFGPGTRLTVT.